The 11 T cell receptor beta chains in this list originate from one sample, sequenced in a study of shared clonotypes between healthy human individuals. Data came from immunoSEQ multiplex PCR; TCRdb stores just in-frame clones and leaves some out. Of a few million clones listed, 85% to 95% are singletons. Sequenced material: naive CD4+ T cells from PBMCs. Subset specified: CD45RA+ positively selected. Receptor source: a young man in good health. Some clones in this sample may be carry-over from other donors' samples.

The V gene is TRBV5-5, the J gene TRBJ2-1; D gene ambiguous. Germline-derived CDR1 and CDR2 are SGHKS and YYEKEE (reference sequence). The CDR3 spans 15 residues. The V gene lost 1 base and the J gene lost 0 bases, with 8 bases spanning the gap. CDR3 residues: CASSLQGVSYNEQFF. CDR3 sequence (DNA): TGTGCCAGCAGCTTGCAAGGTGTCTCCTACAATGAGCAGTTCTTC.

CDR3 loop: CASSTPQFPGNYGYTF. CDR3 in DNA: TGTGCCAGTAGTACCCCCCAGTTTCCGGGAAACTATGGCTACACCTTC. This chain links TRBV19 with TRBJ1-2; D is ambiguous. The CDR3 contains 16 residues. Trimming took off 4 bases at V and 2 bases at J, with 17 bases between the two ends. Germline V gene sequence: CDR1 LNHDA, CDR2 SQIVND (reference sequence).

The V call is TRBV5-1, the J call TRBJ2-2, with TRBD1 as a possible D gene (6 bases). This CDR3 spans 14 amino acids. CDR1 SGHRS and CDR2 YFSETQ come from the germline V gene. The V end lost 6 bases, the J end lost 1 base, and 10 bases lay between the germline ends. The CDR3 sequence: CASTQTGNTGELFF. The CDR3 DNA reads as TGCGCCAGCACTCAGACAGGGAACACCGGGGAGCTGTTTTTT.

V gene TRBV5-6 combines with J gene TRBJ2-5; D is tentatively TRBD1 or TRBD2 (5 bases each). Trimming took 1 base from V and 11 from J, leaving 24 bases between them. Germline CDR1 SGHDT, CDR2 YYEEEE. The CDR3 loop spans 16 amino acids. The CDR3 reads CASSLRGVPPYEGQYF. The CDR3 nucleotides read TGTGCCAGCAGCTTGAGGGGTGTTCCACCCTACGAGGGGCAGTACTTC.

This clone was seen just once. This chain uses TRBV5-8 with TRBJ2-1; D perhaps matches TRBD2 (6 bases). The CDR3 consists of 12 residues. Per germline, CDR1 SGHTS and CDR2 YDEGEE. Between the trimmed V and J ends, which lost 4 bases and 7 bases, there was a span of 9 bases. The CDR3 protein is CASSRTTNEQFF. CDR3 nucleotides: TGTGCCAGCAGCAGGACTACAAATGAGCAGTTCTTC. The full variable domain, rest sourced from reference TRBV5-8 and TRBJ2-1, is EAGVTQSPTHLIKTRGQQATLRCSPISGHTSVYWYQQALGLGLQFLLWYDEGEERNRGNFPPRFSGRQFPNYSSELNVNALELEDSALYLCASSRTTNEQFFGPGTRLTVL.

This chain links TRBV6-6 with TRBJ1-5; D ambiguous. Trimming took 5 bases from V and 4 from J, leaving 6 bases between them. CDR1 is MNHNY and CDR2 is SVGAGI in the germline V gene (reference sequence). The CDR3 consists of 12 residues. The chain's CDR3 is CASSSDNQPQHF. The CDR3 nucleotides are TGTGCCAGCAGTAGCGATAATCAGCCCCAGCATTTT.

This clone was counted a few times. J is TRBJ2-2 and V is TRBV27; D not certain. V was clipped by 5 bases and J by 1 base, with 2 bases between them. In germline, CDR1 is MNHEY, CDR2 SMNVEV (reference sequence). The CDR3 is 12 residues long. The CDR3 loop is CASSQNTGELFF. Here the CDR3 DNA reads TGTGCCAGCAGTCAGAACACCGGGGAGCTGTTTTTT.

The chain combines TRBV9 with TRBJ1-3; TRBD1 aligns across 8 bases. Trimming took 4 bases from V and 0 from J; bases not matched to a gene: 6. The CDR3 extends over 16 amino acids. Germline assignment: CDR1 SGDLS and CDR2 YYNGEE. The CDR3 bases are TGTGCCAGCAGCCCCCGGACAGGGTTCTCTGGAAACACCATATATTTT. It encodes CASSPRTGFSGNTIYF.

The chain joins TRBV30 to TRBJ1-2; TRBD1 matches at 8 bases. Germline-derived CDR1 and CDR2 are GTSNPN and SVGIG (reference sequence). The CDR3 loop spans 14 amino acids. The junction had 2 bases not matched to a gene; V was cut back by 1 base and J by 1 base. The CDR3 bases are TGTGCCTGGAGTGGTGACAGGGGTAACTATGGCTACACCTTC. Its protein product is CAWSGDRGNYGYTF. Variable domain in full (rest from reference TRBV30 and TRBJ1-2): SQTIHQWPATLVQPVGSPLSLECTVEGTSNPNLYWYRQAAGRGLQLLFYSVGIGQISSEVPQNLSASRPQDRQFILSSKKLLLSDSGFYLCAWSGDRGNYGYTFGSGTRLTVV.

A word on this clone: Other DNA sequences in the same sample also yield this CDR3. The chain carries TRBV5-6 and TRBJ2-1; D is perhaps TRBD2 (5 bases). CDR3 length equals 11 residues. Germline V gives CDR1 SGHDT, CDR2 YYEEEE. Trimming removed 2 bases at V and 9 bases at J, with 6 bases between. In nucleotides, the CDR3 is TGTGCCAGCAGCTTACGGGGTGAGCAGTTCTTC. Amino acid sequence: CASSLRGEQFF.

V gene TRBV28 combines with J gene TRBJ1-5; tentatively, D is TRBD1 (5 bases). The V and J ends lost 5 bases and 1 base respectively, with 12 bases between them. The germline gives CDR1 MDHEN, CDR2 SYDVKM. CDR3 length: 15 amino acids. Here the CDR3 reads CASSDLWGSNQPQHF. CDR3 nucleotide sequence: TGTGCCAGCAGTGACCTTTGGGGGAGCAATCAGCCCCAGCATTTT. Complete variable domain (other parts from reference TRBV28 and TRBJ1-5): DVKVTQSSRYLVKRTGEKVFLECVQDMDHENMFWYRQDPGLGLRLIYFSYDVKMKEKGDIPEGYSVSREKKERFSLILESASTNQTSMYLCASSDLWGSNQPQHFGDGTRLSIL.